One T cell receptor beta chain is described in this entry. These data are taken from a study of T-cell reconstitution after alpha-beta-depleted transplantation in children. The CDR3 totals 16 residues. CDR1 is LGHDT, CDR2 YNNKEL, per germline (reference sequence). V lost 10 bases and J lost 0; bases outside the gene matches: 11. The TCRbeta library incorporated unique molecular identifiers. TCRdb reprocessed the PCR reads via MiXCR and lists one record per CDR3 protein. The sample has 420,000 or so distinct CDR3 sequences; about 11% are singletons. Sequencing used PBMCs from the stem cell graft donor, obtained from the stem cell graft. The rearrangement uses TRBV3-1 and TRBJ2-1; TRBD2 agrees at 8 bases. The clonotype originates from a human donor who donated a stem cell graft to a child with acute myeloid leukemia. The CDR3 here is CAICPRAGVSYNEQFF. The CDR3 DNA sequence: TGTGCCATCTGTCCCCGAGCGGGAGTCTCCTACAATGAGCAGTTCTTC.